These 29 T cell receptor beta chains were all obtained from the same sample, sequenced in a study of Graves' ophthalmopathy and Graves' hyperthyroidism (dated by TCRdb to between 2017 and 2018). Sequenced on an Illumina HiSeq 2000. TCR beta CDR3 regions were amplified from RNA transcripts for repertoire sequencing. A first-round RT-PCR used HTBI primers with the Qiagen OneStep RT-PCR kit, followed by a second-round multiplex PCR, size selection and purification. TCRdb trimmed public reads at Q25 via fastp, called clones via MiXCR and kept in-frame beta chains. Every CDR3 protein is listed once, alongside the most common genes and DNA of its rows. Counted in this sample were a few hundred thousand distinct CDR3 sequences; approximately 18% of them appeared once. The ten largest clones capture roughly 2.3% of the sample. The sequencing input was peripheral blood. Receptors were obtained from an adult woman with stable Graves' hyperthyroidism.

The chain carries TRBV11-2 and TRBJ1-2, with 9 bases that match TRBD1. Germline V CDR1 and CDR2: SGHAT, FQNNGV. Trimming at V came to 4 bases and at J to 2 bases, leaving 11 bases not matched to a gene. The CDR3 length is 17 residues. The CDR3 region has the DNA TGTGCCAGCAGCTCGGACGGGACAGGGTGGGGCAACTATGGCTACACCTTC. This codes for CASSSDGTGWGNYGYTF.

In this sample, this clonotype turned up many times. CDR3 protein: CATSAPGAGQPQHF. The DNA of the CDR3 is TGTGCCACCAGTGCTCCAGGGGCTGGGCAGCCCCAGCATTTT. The chain combines TRBV24-1 with TRBJ1-5; a possible D gene is TRBD1 (6 bases). The CDR3 runs to 14 residues. Trimming removed 5 bases from V and 7 bases from J, with 14 bases in between. Germline CDR1 KGHDR, CDR2 SFDVKD.

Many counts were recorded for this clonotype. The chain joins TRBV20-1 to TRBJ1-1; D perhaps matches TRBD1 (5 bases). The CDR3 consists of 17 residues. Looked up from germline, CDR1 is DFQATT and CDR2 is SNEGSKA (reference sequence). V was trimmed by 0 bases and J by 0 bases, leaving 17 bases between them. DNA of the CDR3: TGCAGTGCTAGAGATTCGCTAAAGGGGTCGCTGAACACTGAAGCTTTCTTT. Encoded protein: CSARDSLKGSLNTEAFF.

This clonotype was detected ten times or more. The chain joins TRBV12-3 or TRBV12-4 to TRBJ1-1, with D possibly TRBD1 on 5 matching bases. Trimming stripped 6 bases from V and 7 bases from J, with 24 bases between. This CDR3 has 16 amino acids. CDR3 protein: CASSPHEGAGKYEAFF. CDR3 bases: TGTGCCAGCAGCCCCCATGAGGGAGCAGGGAAATATGAAGCTTTCTTT.

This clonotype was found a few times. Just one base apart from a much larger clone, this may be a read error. The CDR3 nucleotides read TGTGCCAGCAGGGGACAGTCCACTGAAGCTTTCTTT. Translating it yields CASRGQSTEAFF. The chain joins TRBV27 to TRBJ1-1, with 7 bases lining up with TRBD1. The CDR3 totals 12 residues. V shed 6 bases, J shed 4 bases, and the junction held 2 bases outside the gene matches. Germline V CDR1 and CDR2: MNHEY, SMNVEV (reference sequence).

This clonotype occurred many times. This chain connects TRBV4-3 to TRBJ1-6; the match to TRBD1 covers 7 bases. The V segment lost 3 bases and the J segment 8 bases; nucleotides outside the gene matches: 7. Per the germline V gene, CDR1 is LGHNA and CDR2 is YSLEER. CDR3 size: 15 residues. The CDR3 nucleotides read TGCGCCAGCAGCCATACTTACAGGGGTTATTCACCCCTCCACTTT. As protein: CASSHTYRGYSPLHF.

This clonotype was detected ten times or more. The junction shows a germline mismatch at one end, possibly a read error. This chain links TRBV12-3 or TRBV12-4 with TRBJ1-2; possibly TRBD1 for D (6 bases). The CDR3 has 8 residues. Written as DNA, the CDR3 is TGTGCCAGCAGTTGGACAGCCTTC. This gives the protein CASSWTAF.

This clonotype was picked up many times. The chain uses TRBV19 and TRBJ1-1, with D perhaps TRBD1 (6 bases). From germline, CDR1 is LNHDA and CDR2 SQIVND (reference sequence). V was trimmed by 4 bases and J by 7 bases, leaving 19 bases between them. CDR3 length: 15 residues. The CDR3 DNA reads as TGTGCCAGTAGTACCGAAGGACAGATCGGGGGTGAAGCTTTCTTT. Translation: CASSTEGQIGGEAFF.

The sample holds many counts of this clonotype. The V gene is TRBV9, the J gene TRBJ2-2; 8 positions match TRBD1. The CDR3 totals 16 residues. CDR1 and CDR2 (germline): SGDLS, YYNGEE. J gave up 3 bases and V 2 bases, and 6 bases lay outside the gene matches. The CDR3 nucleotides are TGTGCCAGCAGCGTTAGTCAGGGGGCTGACACCGGGGAGCTGTTTTTT. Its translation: CASSVSQGADTGELFF.

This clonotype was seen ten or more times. The CDR3 loop reads CSATPAGVHEQYF. The CDR3 DNA reads as TGCAGTGCTACCCCAGCGGGAGTCCACGAGCAGTACTTC. The chain joins TRBV20-1 to TRBJ2-7; 8 nucleotides line up with TRBD2. With V trimmed by 4 bases and J by 5 bases, 7 bases remained unmatched. The CDR3 is 13 amino acids. Per the germline V gene, CDR1 is DFQATT and CDR2 is SNEGSKA (reference sequence).

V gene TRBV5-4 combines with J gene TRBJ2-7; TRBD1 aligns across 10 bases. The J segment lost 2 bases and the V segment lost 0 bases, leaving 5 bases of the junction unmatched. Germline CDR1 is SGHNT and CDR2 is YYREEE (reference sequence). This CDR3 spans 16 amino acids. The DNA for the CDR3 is TGTGCCAGCAGCTTGGTCGGACAGGGGGAACCCTACGAGCAGTACTTC. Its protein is CASSLVGQGEPYEQYF.

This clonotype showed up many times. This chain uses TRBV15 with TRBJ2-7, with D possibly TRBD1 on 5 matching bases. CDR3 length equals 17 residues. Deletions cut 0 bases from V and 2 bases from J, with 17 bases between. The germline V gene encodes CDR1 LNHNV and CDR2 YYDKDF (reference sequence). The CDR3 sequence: CATSRDTARVRAYEQYF. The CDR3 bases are TGTGCCACCAGCAGAGATACCGCCAGGGTTAGGGCCTACGAGCAGTACTTC.

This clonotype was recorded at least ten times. The CDR3 DNA reads as TGTGCCAGCAGTAAGGAGGGAATTGGGGAGACCCAGTACTTC. It is translated as CASSKEGIGETQYF. The genes are TRBV2 and TRBJ2-5; D possibly corresponds to TRBD2 (6 bases). Germline V CDR1 and CDR2: SNHLY, FYNNEI. Trimming cost V 5 bases and J 5 bases, with 15 bases left between them. The length of the CDR3 is 14 residues. Filled out from reference TRBV2 and TRBJ2-5, the complete variable domain reads EPEVTQTPSHQVTQMGQEVILRCVPISNHLYFYWYRQILGQKVEFLVSFYNNEISEKSEIFDDQFSVERPDGSNFTLKIRSTKLEDSAMYFCASSKEGIGETQYFGPGTRLLVL.

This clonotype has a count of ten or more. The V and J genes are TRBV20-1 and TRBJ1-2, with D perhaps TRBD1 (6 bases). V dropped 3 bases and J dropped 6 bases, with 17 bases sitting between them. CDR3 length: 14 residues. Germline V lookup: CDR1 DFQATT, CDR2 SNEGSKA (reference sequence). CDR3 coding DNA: TGCAGTGCTAGGGCTTTGGGCGGGGGCGATGGCTACACCTTC. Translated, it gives CSARALGGGDGYTF.

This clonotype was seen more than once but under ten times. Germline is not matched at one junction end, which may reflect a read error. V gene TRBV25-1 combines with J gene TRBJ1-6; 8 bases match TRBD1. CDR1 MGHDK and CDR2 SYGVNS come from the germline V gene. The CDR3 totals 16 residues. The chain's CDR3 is CVSSEARTGMNSPLHF. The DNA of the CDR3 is TGTGTCAGCAGTGAAGCCAGGACAGGGATGAATTCACCCCTCCACTTT.

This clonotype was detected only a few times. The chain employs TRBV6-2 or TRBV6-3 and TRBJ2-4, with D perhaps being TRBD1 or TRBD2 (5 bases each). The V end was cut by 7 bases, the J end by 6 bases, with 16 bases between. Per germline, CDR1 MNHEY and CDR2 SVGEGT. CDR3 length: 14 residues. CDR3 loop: CASTWDGNRNIQYF. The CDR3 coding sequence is TGTGCCAGCACCTGGGACGGCAACCGAAACATTCAGTACTTC.

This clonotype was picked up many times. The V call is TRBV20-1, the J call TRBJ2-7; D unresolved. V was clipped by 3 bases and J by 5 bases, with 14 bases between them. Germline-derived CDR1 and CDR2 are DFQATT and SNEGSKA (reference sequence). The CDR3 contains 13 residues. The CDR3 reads CSASSYQTDEQYF. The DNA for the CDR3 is TGCAGTGCTAGCTCCTATCAGACGGACGAGCAGTACTTC.

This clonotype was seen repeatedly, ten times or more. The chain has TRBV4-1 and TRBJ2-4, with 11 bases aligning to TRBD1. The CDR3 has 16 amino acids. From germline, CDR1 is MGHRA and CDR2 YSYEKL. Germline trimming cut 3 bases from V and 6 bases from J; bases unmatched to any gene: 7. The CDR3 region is CASSQDRGRGLNIQYF. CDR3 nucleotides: TGCGCCAGCAGCCAGGACAGGGGGCGCGGGTTAAACATTCAGTACTTC.

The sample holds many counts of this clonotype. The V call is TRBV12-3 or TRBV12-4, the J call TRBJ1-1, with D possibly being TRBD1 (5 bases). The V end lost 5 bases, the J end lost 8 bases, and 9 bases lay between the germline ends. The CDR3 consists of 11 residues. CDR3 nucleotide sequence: TGTGCCAGCAGTGGCGGGGGAGAAGCTTTCTTT. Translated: CASSGGGEAFF.

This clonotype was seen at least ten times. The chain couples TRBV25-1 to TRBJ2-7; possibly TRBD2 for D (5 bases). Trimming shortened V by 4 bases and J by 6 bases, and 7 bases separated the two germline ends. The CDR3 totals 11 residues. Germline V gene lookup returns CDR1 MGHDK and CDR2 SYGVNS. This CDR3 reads CASSAGSEQYF. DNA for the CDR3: TGTGCCAGCAGTGCGGGAAGCGAGCAGTACTTC.

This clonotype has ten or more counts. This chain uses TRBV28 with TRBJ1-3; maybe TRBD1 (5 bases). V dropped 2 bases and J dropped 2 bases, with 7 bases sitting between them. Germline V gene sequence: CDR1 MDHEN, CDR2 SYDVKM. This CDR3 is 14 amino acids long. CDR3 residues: CASSLQTAGNTIYF. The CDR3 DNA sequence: TGTGCCAGCAGTTTACAGACAGCTGGAAACACCATATATTTT.

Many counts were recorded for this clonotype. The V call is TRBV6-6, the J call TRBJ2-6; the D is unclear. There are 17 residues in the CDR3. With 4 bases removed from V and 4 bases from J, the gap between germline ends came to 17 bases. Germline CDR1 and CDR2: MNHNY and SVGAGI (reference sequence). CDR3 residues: CASSSEPEGSGANVLTF. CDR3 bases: TGTGCCAGCAGTTCCGAACCCGAAGGGTCCGGGGCCAACGTCCTGACTTTC.

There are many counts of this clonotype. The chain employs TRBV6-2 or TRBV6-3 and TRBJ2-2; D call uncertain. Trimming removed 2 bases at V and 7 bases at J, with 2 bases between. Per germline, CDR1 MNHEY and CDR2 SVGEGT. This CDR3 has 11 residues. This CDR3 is CASSYGGELFF. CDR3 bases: TGTGCCAGCAGTTACGGCGGGGAGCTGTTTTTT.

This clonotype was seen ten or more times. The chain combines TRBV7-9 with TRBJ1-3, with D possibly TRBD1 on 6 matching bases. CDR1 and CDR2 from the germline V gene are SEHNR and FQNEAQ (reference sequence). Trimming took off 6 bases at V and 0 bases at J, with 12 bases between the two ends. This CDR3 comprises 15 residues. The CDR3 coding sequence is TGTGCCAGCAGGGCAGGGGTAGACTCTGGAAACACCATATATTTT. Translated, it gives CASRAGVDSGNTIYF. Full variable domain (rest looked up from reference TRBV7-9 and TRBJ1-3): DTGVSQNPRHKITKRGQNVTFRCDPISEHNRLYWYRQTLGQGPEFLTYFQNEAQLEKSRLLSDRFSAERPKGSFSTLEIQRTEQGDSAMYLCASRAGVDSGNTIYFGEGSWLTVV.

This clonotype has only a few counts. CDR3: CSAPAVNTGELFF. CDR3 sequence (DNA): TGCAGTGCCCCAGCGGTTAACACCGGGGAGCTGTTTTTT. The chain is built from TRBV20-1 and TRBJ2-2; the D gene is possibly TRBD2 (5 bases). Germline CDR1 reads DFQATT; CDR2 reads SNEGSKA (reference sequence). The germline V and J ends were trimmed by 6 bases and 2 bases, with 10 bases remaining between them. The CDR3 is 13 residues long.

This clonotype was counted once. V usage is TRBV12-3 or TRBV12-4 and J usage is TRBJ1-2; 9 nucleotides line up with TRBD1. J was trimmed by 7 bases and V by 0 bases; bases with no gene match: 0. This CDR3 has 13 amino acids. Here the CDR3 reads CASSLATGGGYTF. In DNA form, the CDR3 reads TGTGCCAGCAGTTTAGCGACAGGGGGTGGCTACACCTTC.

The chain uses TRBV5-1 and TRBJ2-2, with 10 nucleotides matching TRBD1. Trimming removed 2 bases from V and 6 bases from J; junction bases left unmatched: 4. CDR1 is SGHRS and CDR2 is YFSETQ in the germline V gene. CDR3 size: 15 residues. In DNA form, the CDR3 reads TGCGCCAGCAGCTTTTCCGGGACAGGGGCCGGGGAGCTGTTTTTT. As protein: CASSFSGTGAGELFF.

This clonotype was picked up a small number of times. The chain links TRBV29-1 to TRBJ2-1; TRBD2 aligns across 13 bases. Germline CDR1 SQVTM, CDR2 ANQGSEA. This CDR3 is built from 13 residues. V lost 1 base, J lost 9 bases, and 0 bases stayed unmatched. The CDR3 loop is CSVEGTSGSEQFF. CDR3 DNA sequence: TGCAGCGTTGAAGGGACTAGCGGGAGTGAGCAGTTCTTC.

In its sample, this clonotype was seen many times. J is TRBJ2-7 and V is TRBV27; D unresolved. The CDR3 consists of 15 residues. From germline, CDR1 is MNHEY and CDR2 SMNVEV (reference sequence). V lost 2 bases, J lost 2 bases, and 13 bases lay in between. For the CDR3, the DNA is TGTGCCAGCAGTTTAGGCCGGGCCTACCCCTACGAGCAGTACTTC. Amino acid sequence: CASSLGRAYPYEQYF.